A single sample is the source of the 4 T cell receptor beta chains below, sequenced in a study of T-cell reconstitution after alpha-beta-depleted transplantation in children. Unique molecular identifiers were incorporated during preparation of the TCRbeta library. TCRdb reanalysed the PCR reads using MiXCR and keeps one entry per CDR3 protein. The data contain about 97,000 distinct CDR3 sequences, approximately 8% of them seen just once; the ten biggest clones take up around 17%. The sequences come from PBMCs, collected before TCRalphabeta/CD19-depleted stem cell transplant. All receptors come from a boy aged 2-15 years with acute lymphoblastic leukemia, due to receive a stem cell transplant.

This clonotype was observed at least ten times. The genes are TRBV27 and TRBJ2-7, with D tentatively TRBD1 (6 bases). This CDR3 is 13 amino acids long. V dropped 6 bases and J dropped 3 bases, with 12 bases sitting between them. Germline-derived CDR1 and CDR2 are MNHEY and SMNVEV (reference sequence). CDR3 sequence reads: CASRRTAFYEQYF. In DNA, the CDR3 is TGTGCCAGCAGGAGGACAGCCTTCTACGAGCAGTACTTC.

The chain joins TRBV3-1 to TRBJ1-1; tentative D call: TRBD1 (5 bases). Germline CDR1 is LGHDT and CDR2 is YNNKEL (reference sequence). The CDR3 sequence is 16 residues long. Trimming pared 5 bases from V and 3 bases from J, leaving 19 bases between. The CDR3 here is CASSKVRGPRDTEAFF. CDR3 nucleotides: TGTGCCAGCAGCAAAGTTCGGGGCCCTAGGGACACTGAAGCTTTCTTT.

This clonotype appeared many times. The CDR3 sequence: CASSSSVYFVEQYF. CDR3 nucleotides: TGTGCCAGCAGCTCCTCCGTCTACTTCGTCGAGCAGTACTTC. The chain employs TRBV7-9 and TRBJ2-7; D unresolved. V was clipped by 4 bases and J by 6 bases, with 16 bases between them. Germline CDR1 SEHNR, CDR2 FQNEAQ (reference sequence). This CDR3 contains 14 residues.

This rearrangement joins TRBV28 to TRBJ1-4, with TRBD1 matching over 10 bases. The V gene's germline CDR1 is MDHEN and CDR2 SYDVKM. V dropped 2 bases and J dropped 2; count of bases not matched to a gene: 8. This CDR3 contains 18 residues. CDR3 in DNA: TGTGCCAGCAGTTTAGTTGGGACAGGGGAAAGGACTAATGAAAAACTGTTTTTT. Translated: CASSLVGTGERTNEKLFF.